Below, one T cell receptor (beta chain) is given with its context. Its antigen is not identified. This specimen belongs to a study of cytomegalovirus exposure and HLA in healthy donors. Study outcomes and limitations: For most TCR sequences rarity was the rule, although some public TCRs occurred in many donors. In vitro work confirmed that a few CMV-associated chains recognize CMV antigens.

Primers included in the PCR were 60 Vbeta and 13 Jbeta primers. The protocol was immunoSEQ multiplex PCR, while the TCRdb copy is restricted to in-frame clones and leaves out a portion. The sample includes about 200,000 clones, about 77% of them seen just once. It was healthy bone marrow donors who served as donors. Specimen: PBMCs. The receptor comes from a young woman in good health and CMV-seronegative.

In nucleotides, the CDR3 is TGTGCCAGCAGCTTGGCACCTAGCGGCACCTACGAGCAGTACTTC. Translated, it gives CASSLAPSGTYEQYF. The chain has TRBV5-6 and TRBJ2-7, with 7 positions matching TRBD2. J lost 2 bases, V lost 0 bases, and 5 bases had no gene match. Per the germline V gene, CDR1 is SGHDT and CDR2 is YYEEEE. This CDR3 region has 15 residues.